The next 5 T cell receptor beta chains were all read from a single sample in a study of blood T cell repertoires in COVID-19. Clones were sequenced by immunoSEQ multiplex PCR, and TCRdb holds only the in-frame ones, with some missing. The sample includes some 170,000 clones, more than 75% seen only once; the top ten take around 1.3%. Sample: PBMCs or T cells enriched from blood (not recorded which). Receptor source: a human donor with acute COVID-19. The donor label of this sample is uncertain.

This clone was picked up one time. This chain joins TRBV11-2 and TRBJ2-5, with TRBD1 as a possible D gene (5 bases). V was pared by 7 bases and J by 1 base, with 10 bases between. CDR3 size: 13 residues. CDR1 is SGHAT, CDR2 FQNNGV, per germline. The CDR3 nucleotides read TGTGCCAGCACCCCAGGGTTCCAAGAGACCCAGTACTTC. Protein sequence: CASTPGFQETQYF.

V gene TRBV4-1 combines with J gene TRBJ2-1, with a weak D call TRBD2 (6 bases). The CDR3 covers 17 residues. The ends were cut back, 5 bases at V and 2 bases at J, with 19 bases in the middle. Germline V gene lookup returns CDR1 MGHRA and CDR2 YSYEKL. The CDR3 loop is CASSARGRGGTYNEQFF. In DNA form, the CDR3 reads TGCGCCAGCAGCGCCCGAGGGCGGGGAGGTACCTACAATGAGCAGTTCTTC.

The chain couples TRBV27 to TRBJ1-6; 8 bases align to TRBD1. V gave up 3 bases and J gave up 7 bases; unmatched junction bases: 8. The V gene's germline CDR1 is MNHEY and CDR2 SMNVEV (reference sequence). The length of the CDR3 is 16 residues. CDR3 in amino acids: CASSLSAGGKNSPLHF. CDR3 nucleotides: TGTGCCAGCAGTTTGTCAGCAGGGGGCAAGAATTCACCCCTCCACTTT.

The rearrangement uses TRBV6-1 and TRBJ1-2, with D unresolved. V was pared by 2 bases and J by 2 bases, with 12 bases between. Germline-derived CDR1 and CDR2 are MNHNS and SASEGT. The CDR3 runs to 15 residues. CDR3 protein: CASSERTELNYGYTF. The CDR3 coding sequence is TGTGCCAGCAGTGAACGAACAGAGCTCAACTATGGCTACACCTTC.

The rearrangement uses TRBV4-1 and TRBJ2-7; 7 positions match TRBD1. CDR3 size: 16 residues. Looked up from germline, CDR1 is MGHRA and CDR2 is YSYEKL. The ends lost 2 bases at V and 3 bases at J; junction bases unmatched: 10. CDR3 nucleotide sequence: TGCGCCAGCAGCCAACCCCACAGGGGAAGGGGCTACGAGCAGTACTTC. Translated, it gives CASSQPHRGRGYEQYF.